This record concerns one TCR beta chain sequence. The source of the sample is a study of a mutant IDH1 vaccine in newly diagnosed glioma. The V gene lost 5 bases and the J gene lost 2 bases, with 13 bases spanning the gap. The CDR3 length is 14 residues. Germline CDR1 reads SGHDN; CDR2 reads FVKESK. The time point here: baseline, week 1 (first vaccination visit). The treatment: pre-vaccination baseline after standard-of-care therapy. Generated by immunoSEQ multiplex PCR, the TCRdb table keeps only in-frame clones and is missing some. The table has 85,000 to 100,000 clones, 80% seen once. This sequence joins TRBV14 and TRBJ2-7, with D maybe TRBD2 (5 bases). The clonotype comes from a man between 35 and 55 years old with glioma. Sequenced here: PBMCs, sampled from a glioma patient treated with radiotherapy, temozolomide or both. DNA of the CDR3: TGTGCCAGCAGCGGCTGGACTTCAACCTACGAGCAGTACTTC. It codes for CASSGWTSTYEQYF.